These 32 T cell receptor beta chains came from one sample sequenced in a study of blood T cell repertoires in COVID-19 (dated by TCRdb to about 2020). To prepare the library, the immunoSEQ multiplex PCR assay was applied. Drawn from immuneACCESS, this table holds only the in-frame rearrangements with V and J called that TCRdb kept. Clones are partly lost; checked studies trace under half to an unresolved V gene and leave the rest unexplained. The sample table shows roughly 260,000 clones, and around 85% are seen once. Roughly 4.2% of the sample goes to the ten largest clones. The sequenced sample was peripheral blood. The receptors were gathered from a woman aged 40 to 55 with active or convalescent COVID-19.

This sequence joins TRBV19 and TRBJ1-3, with D unclear. From germline, CDR1 is LNHDA and CDR2 SQIVND (reference sequence). This CDR3 contains 15 residues. V lost 3 bases and J lost 0, with 9 bases in between. The CDR3 DNA follows: TGTGCCAGTAGTATGCTACAGAGCTCTGGAAACACCATATATTTT. Translation: CASSMLQSSGNTIYF.

This chain connects TRBV7-6 to TRBJ2-1, with TRBD2 matching 15 bases. CDR3 length: 16 residues. Germline CDR1 is SGHVS and CDR2 is FNYEAQ. The junction had 5 bases not matched to a gene; V was cut back by 7 bases and J by 4 bases. CDR3 in amino acids: CASTSGTSGGYNEQFF. The CDR3, as DNA: TGTGCCAGCACCTCAGGGACTAGCGGGGGGTACAATGAGCAGTTCTTC. The variable domain in full, with the rest retrieved from reference TRBV7-6 and TRBJ2-1, is GAGVSQSPRYKVTKRGQDVALRCDPISGHVSLYWYRQALGQGPEFLTYFNYEAQQDKSGLPNDRFSAERPEGSISTLTIQRTEQRDSAMYRCASTSGTSGGYNEQFFGPGTRLTVL.

This clone came up once. This rearrangement joins TRBV27 to TRBJ1-6; 9 bases align to TRBD1. Germline lookup yields CDR1 MNHEY and CDR2 SMNVEV (reference sequence). CDR3 size: 15 residues. J lost 10 bases, V lost 5 bases, and 9 bases had no gene match. The DNA of the CDR3 is TGTGCCAGCAGTCTACTGGGGACAGGGTCGTCACCCCTCCACTTT. Encoded protein: CASSLLGTGSSPLHF.

The CDR3 loop is CASSFTGNGELFF. The CDR3, as DNA: TGTGCCAGCAGCTTTACAGGGAACGGGGAGCTGTTTTTT. The gene calls are TRBV11-2 and TRBJ2-2; a possible D gene is TRBD1 (6 bases). This CDR3 is 13 amino acids long. V lost 3 bases and J lost 7, with 9 bases in between. Germline V gene data show CDR1 as SGHAT and CDR2 as FQNNGV.

The V and J genes are TRBV29-1 and TRBJ2-7; 10 bases align to TRBD2. Trimming at V came to 6 bases and at J to 3 bases, leaving 2 bases not matched to a gene. Germline CDR1 and CDR2: SQVTM and ANQGSEA. The CDR3 covers 12 residues. In DNA form, the CDR3 reads TGCAGCGTGAGCGGGGGGGTCTACGAGCAGTACTTC. It translates to CSVSGGVYEQYF.

V usage is TRBV6-1 and J usage is TRBJ1-1; D gene unclear. The CDR3 is 14 residues long. Germline V gene data show CDR1 as MNHNS and CDR2 as SASEGT. Deletions cut 2 bases from V and 4 bases from J, with 11 bases between. CDR3 nucleotide sequence: TGTGCCAGCAGTGAATCGGACTGGGCCACTGAAGCTTTCTTT. It yields the protein CASSESDWATEAFF.

J is TRBJ2-1 and V is TRBV9; 8 bases match TRBD2. Germline trimming cut 3 bases from V and 8 bases from J; bases unmatched to any gene: 13. The CDR3 is made up of 16 amino acids. Germline loops: CDR1 SGDLS, CDR2 YYNGEE. CDR3 sequence: CASSAPLSGGGDEQFF. The CDR3 DNA sequence: TGTGCCAGCAGCGCCCCTTTGTCGGGGGGGGGCGATGAGCAGTTCTTC.

This clone appeared a single time. The V and J genes are TRBV12-5 and TRBJ1-6; TRBD1 matches 12 bases. Looked up from germline, CDR1 is LGHNT and CDR2 is FRNRAP. The V gene end was trimmed by 6 bases and the J gene end by 8 bases; junction bases not matched to a gene: 11. The CDR3 loop spans 17 amino acids. The CDR3 loop is CASGHLGTGGAYSPLHF. Written as DNA, the CDR3 is TGTGCTAGTGGCCACTTAGGGACAGGGGGCGCGTATTCACCCCTCCACTTT.

The chain couples TRBV5-1 to TRBJ2-5; 15 bases align to TRBD2. The trim removed 4 bases at V and 4 bases at J, leaving 5 bases unmatched. This CDR3 is built from 16 residues. Germline assignment: CDR1 SGHRS and CDR2 YFSETQ. The CDR3 DNA reads as TGCGCCAGCAGCGGAAAGGGACTAGCGGGGGGAGAGACCCAGTACTTC. Protein sequence: CASSGKGLAGGETQYF.

This clone turned up a few times. The V and J genes are TRBV19 and TRBJ1-2; D perhaps matches TRBD1 (5 bases). From germline, CDR1 is LNHDA and CDR2 SQIVND (reference sequence). Trimming took 2 bases from V and 4 from J, leaving 8 bases between them. This CDR3 comprises 13 residues. CDR3 in DNA: TGTGCCAGTAGTATAAACACAGGCTATGGCTACACCTTC. Protein: CASSINTGYGYTF.

The chain joins TRBV27 to TRBJ2-3; the match to TRBD2 covers 7 bases. V lost 1 base, J lost 6 bases, and 7 bases stayed unmatched. In germline, CDR1 is MNHEY, CDR2 SMNVEV (reference sequence). The CDR3 loop spans 15 amino acids. The CDR3 DNA reads TGTGCCAGCAGTTTATTTCGGGACTATCAGGATACGCAGTATTTT. The encoded protein is CASSLFRDYQDTQYF.

The chain combines TRBV25-1 with TRBJ1-1; possibly TRBD1 for D (6 bases). The CDR3 has 15 amino acids. In germline, CDR1 is MGHDK, CDR2 SYGVNS. Trimming removed 2 bases at V and 5 bases at J, with 15 bases between. Here the CDR3 reads CASSEHRGGATEAFF. In DNA, the CDR3 is TGTGCCAGCAGTGAACACCGGGGGGGGGCAACTGAAGCTTTCTTT.

This sequence joins TRBV9 and TRBJ1-2; no clear D. The CDR3 is 16 amino acids. Trimming cost V 0 bases and J 2 bases, with 14 bases left between them. Germline lookup yields CDR1 SGDLS and CDR2 YYNGEE. The CDR3 spells CASSVAERAINYGYTF. DNA for the CDR3: TGTGCCAGCAGCGTAGCTGAAAGAGCTATCAACTATGGCTACACCTTC. Using reference TRBV9 and TRBJ1-2 for the parts outside the CDR3, the full variable domain is DSGVTQTPKHLITATGQRVTLRCSPRSGDLSVYWYQQSLDQGLQFLIQYYNGEERAKGNILERFSAQQFPDLHSELNLSSLELGDSALYFCASSVAERAINYGYTFGSGTRLTVV.

V and J are TRBV6-4 and TRBJ1-4; D unresolved. CDR1 MRHNA and CDR2 SNTAGT come from the germline V gene. The V gene lost 2 bases and the J gene lost 0 bases, with 13 bases spanning the gap. CDR3 size: 17 residues. The CDR3 bases are TGTGCCAGCAGTGACACTGGAGAGGTAGCAACTAATGAAAAACTGTTTTTT. Its protein product is CASSDTGEVATNEKLFF.

The gene calls are TRBV5-6 and TRBJ1-3, with D possibly TRBD1 on 6 matching bases. The germline V gene has CDR1 SGHDT and CDR2 YYEEEE. CDR3 length: 15 residues. Trimming took 0 bases from V and 2 from J, leaving 9 bases between them. The CDR3 sequence is CASSLGNRAGNTIYF. The DNA of the CDR3 is TGTGCCAGCAGCTTGGGAAACAGGGCTGGAAACACCATATATTTT.

The rearrangement links TRBV28 to TRBJ1-2; D possibly corresponds to TRBD1 (6 bases). The germline V gene has CDR1 MDHEN and CDR2 SYDVKM. V lost 2 bases, J lost 9 bases, and 16 bases lay in between. The length of the CDR3 is 14 residues. CDR3 bases: TGTGCCAGCAGTTTAATTAGCAGGGGTTCGCGCTACACCTTC. Its translation: CASSLISRGSRYTF.

The chain joins TRBV28 to TRBJ2-1; 8 bases match TRBD2. V shed 6 bases, J shed 10 bases, and the junction held 17 bases outside the gene matches. CDR1 is MDHEN and CDR2 is SYDVKM in the germline V gene. The CDR3 has 16 amino acids. The CDR3 nucleotides are TGTGCCAGCAGCCAAACTTTGGGCGGGGGGCCGAGGGAGCAGTTCTTC. Its protein product is CASSQTLGGGPREQFF.

This clone was detected only a few times. A single base separates this from a much larger clone, so it may be a read error. V and J are TRBV27 and TRBJ1-5; TRBD1 matches 7 bases. CDR3 size: 12 residues. Trimming at V came to 4 bases and at J to 7 bases, leaving 1 base not matched to a gene. The germline V gene has CDR1 MNHEY and CDR2 SMNVEV (reference sequence). CDR3 in DNA: TGTGCCAGCAGTTCACAGGGGCAGCCCCAGCATTTT. It is translated as CASSSQGQPQHF.

V is TRBV7-9 and J is TRBJ1-1; D is ambiguous. The CDR3 totals 13 residues. Trimming removed 5 bases from V and 1 base from J, with 8 bases in between. Germline V gene data show CDR1 as SEHNR and CDR2 as FQNEAQ (reference sequence). The CDR3 sequence: CASSPPWNTEAFF. Here the CDR3 DNA reads TGTGCCAGCAGCCCCCCATGGAACACTGAAGCTTTCTTT.

The rearrangement links TRBV11-3 to TRBJ1-2; D uncertain. V was shortened by 4 bases and J by 1 base, with 10 bases between the two germline ends. Germline values: CDR1 SGHNT, CDR2 YENEEA. The CDR3 sequence is 14 residues long. The CDR3 DNA reads TGTGCCAGCAGCTCGGCGAGGGTTAACTATGGCTACACCTTC. This encodes CASSSARVNYGYTF. Full variable domain (rest looked up from reference TRBV11-3 and TRBJ1-2): EAGVVQSPRYKIIEKKQPVAFWCNPISGHNTLYWYLQNLGQGPELLIRYENEEAVDDSQLPKDRFSAERLKGVDSTLKIQPAELGDSAVYLCASSSARVNYGYTFGSGTRLTVV.

The table lists this clone with a few counts. V and J are TRBV11-2 and TRBJ2-7, with D unclear. The CDR3 runs to 15 residues. Germline V gives CDR1 SGHAT, CDR2 FQNNGV. The V end was cut by 1 base, the J end by 2 bases, with 12 bases between. As DNA, the CDR3 is TGTGCCAGCAGCTTAGGGTCTGGGCCCGCCTACGAGCAGTACGTC. It codes for CASSLGSGPAYEQYV.

This sequence joins TRBV7-3 and TRBJ2-3; D is possibly TRBD2 (5 bases). The CDR3 is made up of 13 amino acids. Germline values: CDR1 SGHTA, CDR2 FQGTGA. Trimming pared 5 bases from V and 6 bases from J, leaving 12 bases between. CDR3 in amino acids: CASSPAREDTQYF. The CDR3 DNA sequence: TGTGCCAGCAGCCCGGCGAGGGAGGATACGCAGTATTTT.

The rearrangement links TRBV18 to TRBJ1-1, with 7 bases lining up with TRBD1. Germline values: CDR1 KGHSH, CDR2 LQKENI. Trimming took 7 bases from V and 2 from J; bases not matched to a gene: 7. The CDR3 runs 14 residues. The CDR3 loop is CASLLTGPNTEAFF. CDR3 in DNA: TGTGCCAGCTTGCTGACAGGGCCTAACACTGAAGCTTTCTTT.

V usage is TRBV6-1 and J usage is TRBJ1-5; 10 bases match TRBD1. The CDR3 is made up of 19 amino acids. Germline trimming cut 4 bases from V and 5 bases from J; bases unmatched to any gene: 17. The V gene's germline CDR1 is MNHNS and CDR2 SASEGT. CDR3 in amino acids: CASSGYGQGGDYHDQPQHF. The CDR3 DNA is TGTGCCAGCAGTGGCTACGGACAGGGGGGGGATTATCATGATCAGCCCCAGCATTTT.

This rearrangement joins TRBV24-1 to TRBJ1-1, with D possibly matching TRBD1 (6 bases). V lost 6 bases and J 1 base, leaving 8 bases between the germline ends. Per the germline V gene, CDR1 is KGHDR and CDR2 is SFDVKD. This CDR3 region has 13 residues. The CDR3 nucleotides read TGTGCCACCAGTAAAGGGGGGAACACTGAAGCTTTCTTT. The encoded protein is CATSKGGNTEAFF.

The chain has TRBV19 and TRBJ1-6; tentatively, D is TRBD1 (6 bases). The germline gives CDR1 LNHDA, CDR2 SQIVND (reference sequence). V dropped 3 bases and J dropped 4 bases, with 7 bases sitting between them. The CDR3 sequence is 14 residues long. CDR3 protein: CASSIGQYNSPLHF. In DNA form, the CDR3 reads TGTGCCAGTAGTATCGGACAGTATAATTCACCCCTCCACTTT.

V usage is TRBV7-3 and J usage is TRBJ1-1, with TRBD1 as a possible D gene (6 bases). Germline V CDR1 and CDR2: SGHTA, FQGTGA. V was pared by 5 bases and J by 1 base, with 14 bases between. The CDR3 runs 15 residues. The CDR3 reads CASSKTGLGNTEAFF. CDR3 DNA: TGTGCCAGCAGCAAAACAGGGTTGGGGAACACTGAAGCTTTCTTT. Full variable domain (missing parts from reference TRBV7-3 and TRBJ1-1): GAGVSQTPSNKVTEKGKYVELRCDPISGHTALYWYRQSLGQGPEFLIYFQGTGAADDSGLPNDRFFAVRPEGSVSTLKIQRTERGDSAVYLCASSKTGLGNTEAFFGQGTRLTVV.

This sequence joins TRBV18 and TRBJ1-2; tentative D call: TRBD1 (5 bases). CDR3 length: 15 amino acids. V lost 4 bases and J 0 bases, leaving 12 bases between the germline ends. Germline V gives CDR1 KGHSH, CDR2 LQKENI. CDR3 sequence: CASSLLTDSNYGYTF. The CDR3 nucleotides read TGTGCCAGCTCACTCCTGACAGACTCTAACTATGGCTACACCTTC.

The genes are TRBV29-1 and TRBJ1-2; TRBD1 agrees at 7 bases. This CDR3 region has 12 residues. CDR1 is SQVTM and CDR2 is ANQGSEA in the germline V gene. V was pared by 7 bases and J by 3 bases, with 5 bases of the junction left unmatched. The DNA for the CDR3 is TGCAGCGCCGACAGGGCCGACTATGGCTACACCTTC. Its translation: CSADRADYGYTF.

This clone is a singleton in its sample. J is TRBJ2-3 and V is TRBV3-1 (or the pseudogene TRBV3-2), with 7 bases aligning to TRBD2. The germline CDR1 and CDR2 sequences are LGHDT and YNNKEL (reference sequence). The trim removed 0 bases at V and 1 base at J, leaving 4 bases unmatched. This CDR3 is built from 16 residues. CDR3 in DNA: TGTGCCAGCAGCCAAGAGCTTACTAGCGGCACAGATACGCAGTATTTT. It is translated as CASSQELTSGTDTQYF.

In its sample, this clone was seen a few times. The J gene is TRBJ1-1, the V gene TRBV28; D is possibly TRBD1 (5 bases). The V end lost 4 bases, the J end lost 8 bases, and 14 bases lay between the germline ends. The CDR3 consists of 13 residues. Germline V gene data show CDR1 as MDHEN and CDR2 as SYDVKM. DNA of the CDR3: TGTGCCAGCAGTTCCCCTGGGGCCCAGGAAGCTTTCTTT. Translated, it gives CASSSPGAQEAFF.

The genes are TRBV18 and TRBJ2-4; 8 bases align to TRBD1. The J segment lost 4 bases and the V segment lost 3 bases, leaving 11 bases of the junction unmatched. Germline V gene sequence: CDR1 KGHSH, CDR2 LQKENI. This CDR3 spans 17 amino acids. Here the CDR3 reads CASSPDQLGQEKNIQYF. The CDR3 bases are TGTGCCAGCTCACCTGACCAACTGGGACAGGAAAAAAACATTCAGTACTTC. Full variable domain (outside the CDR3, taken from reference TRBV18 and TRBJ2-4): NAGVMQNPRHLVRRRGQEARLRCSPMKGHSHVYWYRQLPEEGLKFMVYLQKENIIDESGMPKERFSAEFPKEGPSILRIQQVVRGDSAAYFCASSPDQLGQEKNIQYFGAGTRLSVL.